What follows are 3 T cell receptor beta chains derived from one specimen sequenced in a study of blood T cell repertoires in COVID-19. Sequencing used immunoSEQ multiplex PCR; TCRdb keeps in-frame clones, though not all of them. The sample has 53,000 or so clones, 85% to 95% seen once; the top ten hold around 3.1%. The sequenced material came from peripheral blood. The receptors were sampled from a human donor in a cohort sampled during active COVID-19.

The chain is built from TRBV19 and TRBJ2-2; a possible D gene is TRBD1 (6 bases). The ends were cut back, 6 bases at V and 5 bases at J, with 22 bases in the middle. The CDR3 has 17 residues. Germline lookup yields CDR1 LNHDA and CDR2 SQIVND (reference sequence). This CDR3 is CASSGPPGVDRTGELFF. DNA of the CDR3: TGTGCCAGTAGCGGCCCCCCAGGGGTAGATAGGACCGGGGAGCTGTTTTTT.

This clone was recorded only once. The chain employs TRBV6-7 and TRBJ1-5; 9 bases map to TRBD1. TRBV6-7 falls under the ORF class, with uncertain function. The CDR3 is made up of 16 amino acids. The V segment lost 7 bases and the J segment 6 bases; nucleotides outside the gene matches: 13. CDR3 sequence (DNA): TGTGCCAGCACCCCCCCGGGGACAGGGAGGATTCAGCCCCAGCATTTT. Protein: CASTPPGTGRIQPQHF.

The gene calls are TRBV6-2 or TRBV6-3 and TRBJ2-2; 7 nucleotides agree with TRBD2. Unmatched junction bases numbered 9, after V lost 5 bases and J lost 6 bases. The V gene's germline CDR1 is MNHEY and CDR2 SVGEGT. This CDR3 is built from 15 residues. The CDR3 DNA sequence: TGTGCCAGCAGTGGCCGCCTAGCGGCCTCCGGGGAGCTGTTTTTT. It specifies CASSGRLAASGELFF.